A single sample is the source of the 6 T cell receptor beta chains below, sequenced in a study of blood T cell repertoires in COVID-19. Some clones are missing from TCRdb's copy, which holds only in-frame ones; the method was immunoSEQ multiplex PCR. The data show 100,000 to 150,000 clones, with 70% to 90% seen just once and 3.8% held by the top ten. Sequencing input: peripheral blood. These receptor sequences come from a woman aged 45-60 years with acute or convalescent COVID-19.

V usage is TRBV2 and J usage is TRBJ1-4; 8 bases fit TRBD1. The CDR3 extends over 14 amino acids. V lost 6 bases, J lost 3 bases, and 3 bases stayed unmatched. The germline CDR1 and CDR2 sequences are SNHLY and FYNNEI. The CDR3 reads CASRPQGANEKLFF. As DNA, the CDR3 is TGTGCCAGCAGACCACAGGGGGCTAATGAAAAACTGTTTTTT.

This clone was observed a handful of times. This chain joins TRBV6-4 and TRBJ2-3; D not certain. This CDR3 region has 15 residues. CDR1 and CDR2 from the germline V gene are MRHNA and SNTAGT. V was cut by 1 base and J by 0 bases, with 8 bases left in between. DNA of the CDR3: TGTGCCAGCAGTGACTACGCAGGTAGCACAGATACGCAGTATTTT. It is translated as CASSDYAGSTDTQYF.

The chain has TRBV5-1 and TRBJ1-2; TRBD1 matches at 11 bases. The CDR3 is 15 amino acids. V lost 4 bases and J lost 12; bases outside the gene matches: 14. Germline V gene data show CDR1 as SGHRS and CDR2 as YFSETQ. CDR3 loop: CASSPATGQGVGDTF. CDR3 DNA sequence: TGCGCCAGCAGCCCCGCCACGGGACAGGGGGTTGGAGACACCTTC.

In DNA, the CDR3 is TGTGCCTGGAGTGCGTTTTCTAACCATGAAAAACTGTTTTTT. It codes for CAWSAFSNHEKLFF. The chain has TRBV30 and TRBJ1-4; D gene unclear. Germline V gene lookup returns CDR1 GTSNPN and CDR2 SVGIG (reference sequence). Trimming stripped 1 base from V and 6 bases from J, with 12 bases between. CDR3 length: 14 residues.

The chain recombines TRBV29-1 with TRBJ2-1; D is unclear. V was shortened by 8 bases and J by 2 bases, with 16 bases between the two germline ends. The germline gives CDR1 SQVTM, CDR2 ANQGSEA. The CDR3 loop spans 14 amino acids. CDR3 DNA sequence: TGCAGCATTGGAGTGCGAGGAACCTACAATGAGCAGTTCTTC. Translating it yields CSIGVRGTYNEQFF.

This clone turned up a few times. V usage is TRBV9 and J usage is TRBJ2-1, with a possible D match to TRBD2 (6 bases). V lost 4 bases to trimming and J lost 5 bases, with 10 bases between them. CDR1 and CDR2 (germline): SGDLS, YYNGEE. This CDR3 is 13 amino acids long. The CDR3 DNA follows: TGTGCCAGCAGCATCGGGAGTAACAATGAGCAGTTCTTC. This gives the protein CASSIGSNNEQFF.